This T cell receptor (beta chain) was retrieved from a study of T cells in localized non-small cell lung cancer. Whole-study results and caveats: Tumor samples were not multi-region, leaving intratumor heterogeneity unexcluded. Within adjacent lung there appeared a median around 57 of the top 100 tumor clones.

Lung adjacent to the tumor, free of atypia, was sampled at least 2 cm from its margin. Regarding this clone: What it recognizes is unknown.

Here immunoSEQ multiplex PCR was the method, and the copy in TCRdb shows in-frame clones only, minus some. The data hold about 3,200 clones, with approximately 25% observed a single time. The CDR3 is 15 amino acids. J lost 5 bases, V lost 4 bases, and 8 bases had no gene match. Germline values: CDR1 SGHRS, CDR2 YFSETQ. The source is a man between 40 and 70 years old with stage III squamous cell lung carcinoma. The sample in question was normal lung tissue next to the tumor, obtained before any cancer treatment. This chain links TRBV5-1 with TRBJ2-2, with 7 bases aligning to TRBD1. CDR3 coding DNA: TGCGCCAGCAGCCTCGCCACGACAGGGACCGGGGAGCTGTTTTTT. This encodes CASSLATTGTGELFF.